This is a list of T cell receptor beta chains from one sample in a study of T cell repertoires in cytomegalovirus infection. TCRdb independently ran MiXCR on the reads; one entry per CDR3 protein. Among some 99,000 distinct CDR3 sequences listed, 25% to 30% were seen once. What these receptors recognize is not known. The sequenced sample was CD8+ T cells from cultured PBMCs, obtained from culture after CMV antigen stimulation. The receptors shown here come from a human donor in good health (CMV status not recorded). Some clones in this sample may be carry-over from other donors' samples. The CDR3 runs from the conserved cysteine through the conserved F or W. The D gene is left open where the match is weak. A clone size is listed for some rows: how often the clone was seen (once, few, many), or a class if it is expanded.

cdr3_aa | cdr3_nt | clone_size | v_call | d_call | j_call
CASSPTGLMNAEAFF | TGTGCCAGCAGCCCGACAGGCCTCATGAACGCTGAAGCTTTCTTT | - | TRBV7-4 | - | TRBJ1-1
CASWGISGEAFF | TGTGCCAGCTGGGGAATTTCGGGTGAAGCTTTCTTT | many | TRBV12-3/TRBV12-4 | - | TRBJ1-1
CASSPPDRASGNTIYF | TGTGCCAGCTCACCACCGGACAGGGCCTCTGGAAACACCATATATTTT | - | TRBV18 | TRBD1 | TRBJ1-3
CASSHTVQGANYGYTF | TGTGCCAGCAGCCATACCGTACAGGGGGCCAACTATGGCTACACCTTC | - | TRBV7-2 | TRBD1 | TRBJ1-2
CASRTGFSSYEQYF | TGTGCCAGTCGGACGGGTTTCAGCTCCTACGAGCAGTACTTC | many | TRBV6-1 | - | TRBJ2-7
CAISGEGNNEKLFF | TGTGCCATCAGTGGGGAGGGTAATAATGAAAAACTGTTTTTT | - | TRBV10-3 | - | TRBJ1-4
CATSDTSGGSGATDTQYF | TGTGCCACCAGTGATACTAGCGGGGGGTCCGGGGCAACAGATACGCAGTATTTT | many | TRBV24-1 | TRBD2 | TRBJ2-3
CASSLGTQGVSGNTIYF | TGTGCCAGCAGTTTAGGGACGCAGGGTGTCTCTGGAAACACCATATATTTT | few | TRBV12-3/TRBV12-4 | - | TRBJ1-3
CASSLSAGWSEAFF | TGTGCCAGCAGCTTGTCCGCAGGGTGGAGTGAAGCTTTCTTT | many | TRBV7-2 | - | TRBJ1-1
CASSLTPAGFLGNQPQHF | TGTGCCAGCAGTTTAACCCCCGCGGGTTTTCTTGGTAATCAGCCCCAGCATTTT | many | TRBV28 | - | TRBJ1-5
CASSLYPDGQETQYF | TGTGCCAGCAGCTTATACCCGGACGGACAAGAGACCCAGTACTTC | few | TRBV7-6 | - | TRBJ2-5
CASSGTNYGYTF | TGTGCCAGTAGTGGGACTAACTATGGCTACACCTTC | - | TRBV19 | - | TRBJ1-2
CSAGGQVLPPQHF | TGCAGTGCTGGAGGACAGGTCCTGCCGCCCCAGCATTTT | few | TRBV20-1 | TRBD1 | TRBJ1-5
CASSISTGGGQPQHF | TGTGCCAGTAGTATATCGACAGGGGGAGGTCAGCCCCAGCATTTT | - | TRBV19 | TRBD1 | TRBJ1-5
CASSERISYEQYF | TGTGCCAGTAGTGAAAGGATATCCTACGAGCAGTACTTC | few | TRBV19 | - | TRBJ2-7
CASIEGRVNTGELFF | TGTGCCAGCATCGAGGGCAGGGTAAACACCGGGGAGCTGTTTTTT | - | TRBV2 | - | TRBJ2-2
CASRAGVHRLDEQFF | TGTGCCAGCAGGGCTGGGGTGCATCGGTTGGATGAGCAGTTCTTC | - | TRBV6-1 | - | TRBJ2-1
CASSSRGLEQPQHF | TGTGCCAGCAGTTCCCGGGGACTGGAACAGCCCCAGCATTTT | few | TRBV12-3/TRBV12-4 | - | TRBJ1-5
CASSLYVNTEAFF | TGTGCCAGCAGCTTGTATGTGAACACTGAAGCTTTCTTT | few | TRBV5-6 | - | TRBJ1-1
CASSPEYTTDTQYF | TGTGCCAGCAGCCCGGAGTACACCACAGATACGCAGTATTTT | few | TRBV5-4 | - | TRBJ2-3
CASSQDLQRRAFF | TGCGCCAGCAGCCAAGATCTGCAGAGAAGAGCTTTCTTT | many | TRBV4-1 | - | TRBJ1-1
CASSVDDEQFF | TGTGCCAGCAGCGTAGACGATGAGCAGTTCTTC | many | TRBV9 | - | TRBJ2-1
CASRPSWASSTDTQYF | TGTGCCAGCAGACCCTCGTGGGCCTCTAGCACAGATACGCAGTATTTT | few | TRBV28 | - | TRBJ2-3
CASSSLAGGTDTQYF | TGTGCCAGCAGCTCACTAGCGGGGGGCACAGATACGCAGTATTTT | - | TRBV7-2 | TRBD2 | TRBJ2-3
CASSPGRDSTDTQYF | TGTGCCAGCAGCCCTGGGCGGGATAGCACAGATACGCAGTATTTT | few | TRBV11-2 | - | TRBJ2-3
CASTSGGGGTDTQYF | TGTGCCAGCACCTCTGGGGGGGGGGGCACAGATACGCAGTATTTT | many | TRBV12-3/TRBV12-4 | TRBD2 | TRBJ2-3
CASSQVGGDRVKQYF | TGTGCCAGCAGCCAAGTGGGTGGGGACAGGGTTAAGCAGTACTTC | once | TRBV27 | TRBD1 | TRBJ2-7
CASSYSGTGNQPQHF | TGTGCCAGCAGTTACTCGGGGACAGGTAATCAGCCCCAGCATTTT | - | TRBV6-5 | TRBD1 | TRBJ1-5
CSVEPQGMGFNEQFF | TGCAGCGTCGAGCCCCAGGGGATGGGTTTCAATGAGCAGTTCTTC | few | TRBV29-1 | - | TRBJ2-1
CASSQWGTETQYF | TGCGCCAGCAGCCAATGGGGTACCGAGACCCAGTACTTC | - | TRBV4-1 | - | TRBJ2-5
CASSGLNPQNTDTQYF | TGTGCCAGTAGTGGATTGAATCCCCAAAACACAGATACGCAGTATTTT | - | TRBV19 | - | TRBJ2-3
CASSFVYRVGQPQHF | TGTGCCAGCAGTTTCGTGTACAGGGTTGGGCAGCCCCAGCATTTT | - | TRBV27 | - | TRBJ1-5
CSVRARVYTEAFF | TGCAGCGTAAGAGCCAGGGTGTACACTGAAGCTTTCTTT | - | TRBV29-1 | - | TRBJ1-1
CASSSLAGGNTGELFF | TGTGCCAGCAGTTCTCTAGCGGGGGGGAACACCGGGGAGCTGTTTTTT | many | TRBV12-3/TRBV12-4 | TRBD2 | TRBJ2-2
CASWTSFSETQYF | TGTGCCAGCTGGACCTCGTTCTCGGAGACCCAGTACTTC | - | TRBV12-3/TRBV12-4 | - | TRBJ2-5
CASSPGIRSNQPQHF | TGCGCCAGCAGCCCCGGAATCAGGAGCAATCAGCCCCAGCATTTT | few | TRBV5-1 | - | TRBJ1-5
CASSLRGSGTGELFF | TGTGCCAGCAGTTTAAGAGGGAGTGGCACCGGGGAGCTGTTTTTT | - | TRBV27 | - | TRBJ2-2
CASSQEPGLQETQYF | TGTGCCAGCAGCCAGGAACCGGGACTACAAGAGACCCAGTACTTC | - | TRBV3-1 | TRBD2 | TRBJ2-5
CASRTPGQGYEQYF | TGTGCCAGCAGAACCCCCGGACAGGGGTACGAGCAGTACTTC | few | TRBV28 | TRBD1 | TRBJ2-7
CASSPWAGTGPYEQYF | TGTGCCAGCAGCCCATGGGCCGGGACAGGGCCCTACGAGCAGTACTTC | - | TRBV7-8 | TRBD1 | TRBJ2-7
CSTSSPLKSGKLFF | TGCAGTACTAGTAGCCCCCTTAAGTCCGGGAAGCTGTTTTTT | - | TRBV20-1 | - | TRBJ2-2
CASSIASRSNQPQHF | TGTGCCAGTAGTATAGCCAGTAGGAGCAATCAGCCCCAGCATTTT | - | TRBV19 | - | TRBJ1-5
CASSPGGGSTEAFF | TGTGCCAGCAGCCCTGGGGGGGGCTCCACTGAAGCTTTCTTT | - | TRBV7-6 | - | TRBJ1-1
CASSPGSGDTEAFF | TGTGCCAGCAGCCCGGGATCAGGGGACACTGAAGCTTTCTTT | few | TRBV7-8 | - | TRBJ1-1
CASSEDRSLTKNIQYF | TGTGCCAGCAGTGAAGACAGATCTTTGACCAAAAACATTCAGTACTTC | many | TRBV6-1 | - | TRBJ2-4
CASGSSGFQSAQYF | TGTGCCAGTGGTTCCTCGGGTTTCCAGTCGGCCCAGTACTTC | - | TRBV19 | - | TRBJ2-5